This T cell receptor (beta chain) is drawn from a study of response to subunit inactivated influenza vaccine. Points from the study as a whole: The authors suggested that every seasonal influenza vaccination recruits few new T cells.

The CDR3 is made up of 13 amino acids. V shed 5 bases and J shed 3 bases, with 7 bases lying between them. Germline loops: CDR1 ENHRY, CDR2 SYGVKD. Notes on this clonotype: Its target is not known.

TCRdb re-called the RT-PCR reads with MiXCR, one entry per CDR3 protein. The sample lists about 160,000 distinct CDR3 sequences; about 11% were seen once. The clonotype was recovered from a man aged 50-60 years who received an inactivated influenza vaccine. V is TRBV10-3 and J is TRBJ1-4; D gene unclear. The source was non-naive T cells sorted from PBMCs, collected roughly 48 days after vaccination. This CDR3 reads CAISTGANEKLFF. DNA of the CDR3: TGTGCCATCAGTACGGGAGCTAATGAAAAACTGTTTTTT.